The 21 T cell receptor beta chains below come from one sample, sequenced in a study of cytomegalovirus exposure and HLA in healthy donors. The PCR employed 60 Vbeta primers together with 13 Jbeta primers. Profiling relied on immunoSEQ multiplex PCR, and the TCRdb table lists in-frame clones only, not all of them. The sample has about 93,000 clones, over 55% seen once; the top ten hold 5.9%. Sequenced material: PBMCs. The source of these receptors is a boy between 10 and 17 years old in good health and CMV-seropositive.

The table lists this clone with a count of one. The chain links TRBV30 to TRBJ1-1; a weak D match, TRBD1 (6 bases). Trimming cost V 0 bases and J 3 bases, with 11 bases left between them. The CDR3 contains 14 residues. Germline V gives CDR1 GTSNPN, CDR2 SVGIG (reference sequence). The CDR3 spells CAWSVRQGYTEAFF. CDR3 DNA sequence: TGTGCCTGGAGTGTACGGCAGGGGTACACTGAAGCTTTCTTT.

As DNA, the CDR3 is TGTGCCAGCAGCCTAGACAGGGGGTCCTACGAGCAGTACTTC. Amino acids: CASSLDRGSYEQYF. The V and J genes are TRBV5-6 and TRBJ2-7, with 9 bases matching TRBD1. V dropped 4 bases and J dropped 1; count of bases not matched to a gene: 3. There are 14 residues in the CDR3. CDR1 and CDR2 from the germline V gene are SGHDT and YYEEEE.

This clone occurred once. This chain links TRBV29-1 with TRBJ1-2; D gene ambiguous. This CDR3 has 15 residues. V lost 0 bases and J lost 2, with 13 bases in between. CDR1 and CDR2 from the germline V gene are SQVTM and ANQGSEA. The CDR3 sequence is CSVEDLGVGNYGYTF. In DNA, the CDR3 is TGCAGCGTTGAAGATCTCGGGGTAGGGAACTATGGCTACACCTTC.

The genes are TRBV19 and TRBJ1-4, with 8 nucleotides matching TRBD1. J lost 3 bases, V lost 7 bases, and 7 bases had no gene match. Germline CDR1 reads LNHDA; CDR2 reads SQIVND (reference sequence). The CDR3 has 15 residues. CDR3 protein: CASTLQGGPNEKLFF. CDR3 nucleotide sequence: TGTGCCAGTACCTTACAGGGGGGACCTAATGAAAAACTGTTTTTT. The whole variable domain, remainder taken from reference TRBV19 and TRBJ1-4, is DGGITQSPKYLFRKEGQNVTLSCEQNLNHDAMYWYRQDPGQGLRLIYYSQIVNDFQKGDIAEGYSVSREKKESFPLTVTSAQKNPTAFYLCASTLQGGPNEKLFFGSGTQLSVL.

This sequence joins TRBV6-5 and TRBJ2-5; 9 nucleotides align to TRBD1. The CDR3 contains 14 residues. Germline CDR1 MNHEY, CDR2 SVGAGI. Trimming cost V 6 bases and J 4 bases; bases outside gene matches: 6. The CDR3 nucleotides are TGTGCCAGCAGGCGTACAGGGGGCGGAGAGACCCAGTACTTC. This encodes CASRRTGGGETQYF.

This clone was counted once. CDR3 loop: CASSSEDRHGYTF. The CDR3 DNA reads TGTGCCAGCAGCTCAGAGGACAGGCATGGCTACACCTTC. The rearrangement joins TRBV9 to TRBJ1-2; 7 bases are a match to TRBD1. The J segment lost 6 bases and the V segment lost 4 bases, leaving 6 bases of the junction unmatched. Germline V CDR1 and CDR2: SGDLS, YYNGEE. There are 13 residues in the CDR3.

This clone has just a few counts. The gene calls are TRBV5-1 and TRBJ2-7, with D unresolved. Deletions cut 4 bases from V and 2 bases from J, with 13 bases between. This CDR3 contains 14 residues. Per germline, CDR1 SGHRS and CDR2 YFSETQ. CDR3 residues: CASSPSPPTYEQYF. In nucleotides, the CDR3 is TGCGCCAGCAGCCCATCACCACCTACCTACGAGCAGTACTTC.

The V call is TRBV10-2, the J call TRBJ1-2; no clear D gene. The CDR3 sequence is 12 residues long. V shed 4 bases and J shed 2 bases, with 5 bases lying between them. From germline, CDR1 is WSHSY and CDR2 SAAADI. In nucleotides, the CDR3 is TGCGCCAGCAGTGCGGAGAACTATGGCTACACCTTC. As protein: CASSAENYGYTF.

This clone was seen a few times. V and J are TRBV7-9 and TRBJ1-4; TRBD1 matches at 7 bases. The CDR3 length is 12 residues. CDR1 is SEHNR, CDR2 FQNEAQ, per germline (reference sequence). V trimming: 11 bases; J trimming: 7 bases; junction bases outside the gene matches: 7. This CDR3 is CAGGTDFEKLFF. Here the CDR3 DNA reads TGTGCCGGAGGGACAGATTTTGAAAAACTGTTTTTT.

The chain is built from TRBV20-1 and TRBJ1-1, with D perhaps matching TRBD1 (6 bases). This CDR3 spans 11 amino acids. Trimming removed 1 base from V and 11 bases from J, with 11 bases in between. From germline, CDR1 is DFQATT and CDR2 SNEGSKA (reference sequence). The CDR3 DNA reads TGCAGTGCTAGAGCAGGGGCTCTGGCTTTCTTT. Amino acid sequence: CSARAGALAFF.

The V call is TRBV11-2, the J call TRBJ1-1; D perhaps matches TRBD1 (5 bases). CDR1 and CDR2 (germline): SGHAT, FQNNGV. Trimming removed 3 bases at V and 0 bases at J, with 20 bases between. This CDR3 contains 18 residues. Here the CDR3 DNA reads TGTGCCAGCAGCTTCCCTCAGAGCGGGGGGGGAATGAACACTGAAGCTTTCTTT. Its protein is CASSFPQSGGGMNTEAFF.

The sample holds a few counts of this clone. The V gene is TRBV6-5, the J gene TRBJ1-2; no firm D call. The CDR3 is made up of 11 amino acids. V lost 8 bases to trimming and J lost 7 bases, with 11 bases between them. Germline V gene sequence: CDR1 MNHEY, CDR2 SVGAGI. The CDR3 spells CASGSEGGYTF. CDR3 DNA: TGTGCCAGCGGATCGGAGGGTGGCTACACCTTC.

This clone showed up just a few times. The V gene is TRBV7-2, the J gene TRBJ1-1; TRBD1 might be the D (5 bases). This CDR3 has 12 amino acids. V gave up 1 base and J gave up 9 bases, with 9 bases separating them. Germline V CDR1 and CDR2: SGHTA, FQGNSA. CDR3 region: CASSLGRQQAFF. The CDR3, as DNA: TGTGCCAGCAGCTTAGGTCGACAGCAAGCTTTCTTT.

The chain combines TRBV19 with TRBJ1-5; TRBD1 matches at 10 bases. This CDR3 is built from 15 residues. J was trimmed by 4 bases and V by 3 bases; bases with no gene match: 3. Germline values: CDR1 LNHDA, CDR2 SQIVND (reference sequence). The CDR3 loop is CASSIRDRGNQPQHF. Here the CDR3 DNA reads TGTGCCAGTAGTATTCGGGACAGGGGAAATCAGCCCCAGCATTTT.

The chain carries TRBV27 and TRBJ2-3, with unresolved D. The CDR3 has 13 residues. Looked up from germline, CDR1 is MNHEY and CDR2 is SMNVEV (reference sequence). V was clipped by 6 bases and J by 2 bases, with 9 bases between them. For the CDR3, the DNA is TGTGCCAGCAGCCCAGGAAACACAGATACGCAGTATTTT. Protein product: CASSPGNTDTQYF.

The CDR3 loop is CAWRVGGAPHTEAFF. The CDR3 coding sequence is TGTGCCTGGAGGGTGGGGGGGGCCCCCCACACTGAAGCTTTCTTT. This chain joins TRBV30 and TRBJ1-1; a weak D match, TRBD1 (6 bases). V lost 3 bases and J lost 3, with 17 bases in between. Looked up from germline, CDR1 is GTSNPN and CDR2 is SVGIG (reference sequence). This CDR3 has 15 amino acids.

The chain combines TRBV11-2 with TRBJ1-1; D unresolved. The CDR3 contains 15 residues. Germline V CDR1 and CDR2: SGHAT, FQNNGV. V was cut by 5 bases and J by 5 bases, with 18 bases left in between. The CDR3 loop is CASSPRLARGTEAFF. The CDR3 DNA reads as TGTGCCAGCAGCCCACGACTGGCAAGAGGGACTGAAGCTTTCTTT.

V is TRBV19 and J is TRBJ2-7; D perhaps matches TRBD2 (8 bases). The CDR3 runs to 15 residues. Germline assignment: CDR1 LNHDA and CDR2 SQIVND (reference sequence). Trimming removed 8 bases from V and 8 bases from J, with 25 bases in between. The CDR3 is CASRQGTGTSIQQYF. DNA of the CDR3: TGTGCCAGTCGACAGGGCACCGGGACTAGTATCCAGCAGTACTTC.

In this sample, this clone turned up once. CDR3 amino acids: CASSFKDSSNEQFF. The DNA for the CDR3 is TGTGCCAGCAGCTTTAAGGACAGTTCGAATGAGCAGTTCTTC. The chain couples TRBV7-9 to TRBJ2-1, with a possible D match to TRBD1 (6 bases). V lost 3 bases and J 7 bases, leaving 13 bases between the germline ends. The CDR3 covers 14 residues. In germline, CDR1 is SEHNR, CDR2 FQNEAQ (reference sequence).

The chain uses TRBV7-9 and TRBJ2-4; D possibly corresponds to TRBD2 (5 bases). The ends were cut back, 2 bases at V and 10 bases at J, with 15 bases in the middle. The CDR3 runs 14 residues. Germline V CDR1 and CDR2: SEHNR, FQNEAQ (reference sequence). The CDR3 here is CASSLWKDSGIQYF. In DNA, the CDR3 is TGTGCCAGCAGCTTATGGAAGGACTCGGGAATTCAGTACTTC.

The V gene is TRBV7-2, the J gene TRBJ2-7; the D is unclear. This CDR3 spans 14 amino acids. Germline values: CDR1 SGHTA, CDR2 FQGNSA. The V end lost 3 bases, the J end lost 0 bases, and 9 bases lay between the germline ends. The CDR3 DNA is TGTGCCAGCAGCTTCTCGTCCGTCTCCTACGAGCAGTACTTC. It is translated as CASSFSSVSYEQYF.